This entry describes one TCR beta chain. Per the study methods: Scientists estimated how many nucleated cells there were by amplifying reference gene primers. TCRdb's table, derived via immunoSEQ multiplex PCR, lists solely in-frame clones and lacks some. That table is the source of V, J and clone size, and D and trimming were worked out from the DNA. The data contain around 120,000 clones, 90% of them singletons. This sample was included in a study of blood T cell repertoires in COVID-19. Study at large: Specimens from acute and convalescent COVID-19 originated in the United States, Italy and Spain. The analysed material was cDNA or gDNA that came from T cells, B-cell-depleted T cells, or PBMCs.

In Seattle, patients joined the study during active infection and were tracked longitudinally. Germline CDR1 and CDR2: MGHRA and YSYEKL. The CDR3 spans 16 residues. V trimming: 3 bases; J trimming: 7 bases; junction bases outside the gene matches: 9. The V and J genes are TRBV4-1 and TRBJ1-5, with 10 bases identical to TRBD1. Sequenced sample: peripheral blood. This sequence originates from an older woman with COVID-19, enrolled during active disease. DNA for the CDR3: TGCGCCAGCAGCCACGGGGACAGGGGACGTGGGCAGCCCCAGCATTTT. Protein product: CASSHGDRGRGQPQHF.